Listed below are T cell receptor beta chains from one sample, sequenced in a study of blood T cell repertoires in COVID-19. The protocol was immunoSEQ multiplex PCR, while the TCRdb copy is restricted to in-frame clones and leaves out a portion. The sample has some 340,000 clones, over 90% seen once. The sample was PBMCs or T cells enriched from blood (not recorded which). The receptors originated from a woman in her twenties or thirties who had been exposed to COVID-19. The CDR3 runs from the conserved cysteine through the conserved F or W. D genes are given only for firm matches. Rows give clone size only sometimes, using once, few, many, or a class for an expanded clone.

TGCGCCAGCAGCCCCTGGGCCGTCTCTGGAAACACCATATATTTT	CASSPWAVSGNTIYF	NA	TRBV4-1	TRBJ1-3	NA
TGTGCCAGCAGCCAGCAGACAGGGCCCCAAGAGACCCAGTACTTC	CASSQQTGPQETQYF	TRBD1	TRBV3-1/TRBV3-2	TRBJ2-5	NA
TGTGCCAGCAGTTACTTCGGACAGGGGTATGGCTACACCTTC	CASSYFGQGYGYTF	TRBD1	TRBV6-5	TRBJ1-2	NA
TGCAGCGTTGAGGAGGGAGGGGCTGAAAAACTGTTTTTT	CSVEEGGAEKLFF	NA	TRBV29-1	TRBJ1-4	NA
TGTGCCACCAGTGATTGGGGGGGCCGGGAAAAACTGTTTTTT	CATSDWGGREKLFF	NA	TRBV24-1	TRBJ1-4	NA
TGTGCCAGTAGTATCCTACAGGGTGGCGATCAGCCCCAGCATTTT	CASSILQGGDQPQHF	NA	TRBV19	TRBJ1-5	NA
TGTGCCAGCAGTGGGGGACAGGGGGGTATTTCTGGGGCCAACGTCCTGACTTTC	CASSGGQGGISGANVLTF	TRBD1	TRBV6-1	TRBJ2-6	once
TGTGCCAGCAGGTCACAAGTGCCTGGAAACACCATATATTTT	CASRSQVPGNTIYF	NA	TRBV3-1/TRBV3-2	TRBJ1-3	NA
TGTGCCAGCAGTGGGAGCTCCTACAATGAGCAGTTCTTC	CASSGSSYNEQFF	NA	TRBV6-2/TRBV6-3	TRBJ2-1	few
TGTGCTAGTGGTTTGGTACTCGAGGGAGGAAGGGGCCTGTCTGGAAACACCATATATTTT	CASGLVLEGGRGLSGNTIYF	NA	TRBV12-5	TRBJ1-3	NA
TGTGCGACAAGACAGGGACCTAATGAAAAACTGTTTTTT	CATRQGPNEKLFF	TRBD1	TRBV2	TRBJ1-4	NA
TGTGCCAGCAGCTTACAGGGGCGATCCTACGAGCAGTACTTC	CASSLQGRSYEQYF	NA	TRBV7-8	TRBJ2-7	few
TGTGCCAGCAGCTTGGATCCGGGGTTGGGGAGCACTGAAGCTTTCTTT	CASSLDPGLGSTEAFF	NA	TRBV5-4	TRBJ1-1	NA
TGCGCCAGCAGCCCGACAGGTGCCAACTATGGCTACACCTTC	CASSPTGANYGYTF	NA	TRBV5-1	TRBJ1-2	NA
TGTGCCAGCAGCCGAGCGGGGACCTACACAGATACGCAGTATTTT	CASSRAGTYTDTQYF	TRBD2	TRBV11-3	TRBJ2-3	NA
TGTGCCAGCAGCCAATGGTACGGGACAGGGTTATTTGGCTACACCTTC	CASSQWYGTGLFGYTF	TRBD1	TRBV3-1/TRBV3-2	TRBJ1-2	NA
TGTGCTAGTGGTTTTCTAAACACTGAAGCTTTCTTT	CASGFLNTEAFF	NA	TRBV12-5	TRBJ1-1	NA
TGTGCCAGCAGTTACCCCGGGACAGGGAGGGTCACTGAAGCTTTCTTT	CASSYPGTGRVTEAFF	TRBD1	TRBV6-5	TRBJ1-1	NA
TGTGCCAGCAGCTTAAACAGGGCATTGAACACTGAAGCTTTCTTT	CASSLNRALNTEAFF	NA	TRBV7-9	TRBJ1-1	NA
TGTGCCACCAGTGATTCAGGGGGCGATGTGTTTTTT	CATSDSGGDVFF	TRBD1	TRBV24-1	TRBJ1-4	NA
TGTGCCAGCAGCTTCACTCTCGTGGTAGCGAGGAACAATGAGCAGTTCTTC	CASSFTLVVARNNEQFF	NA	TRBV5-6	TRBJ2-1	few
TGCGCCAGCAGCATGGGACAGGGTTACATGCGAGCTGAAGCTTTCTTT	CASSMGQGYMRAEAFF	TRBD1	TRBV5-1	TRBJ1-1	few
TGTGCCAGCAGTGGACCGACTAGCGGGGGGACGAACACCGGGGAGCTGTTTTTT	CASSGPTSGGTNTGELFF	TRBD2	TRBV2	TRBJ2-2	NA
TGTGCCAGCAGCTTAACACAGACAGCCTCCTATGGCTACACCTTC	CASSLTQTASYGYTF	NA	TRBV7-9	TRBJ1-2	NA
TGTGCCAGCAGTTACTCCGGGGGGTACAATGAGCAGTTCTTC	CASSYSGGYNEQFF	TRBD2	TRBV6-2/TRBV6-3	TRBJ2-1	NA
TGTGCCAGCAGCTTGGCTGCGGGGGAAAAACTGTTTTTT	CASSLAAGEKLFF	NA	TRBV5-6	TRBJ1-4	NA
TGTGCCAGTAGCATGGCCCGTGATACTAGCGGGGGTTTCCCCCTTTCCTACAATGAGCAGTTCTTC	CASSMARDTSGGFPLSYNEQFF	TRBD2	TRBV19	TRBJ2-1	NA
TGCGCCAGCAGCCTACGGACAGGGGGAGGGGAGACCCAGTACTTC	CASSLRTGGGETQYF	TRBD1	TRBV5-1	TRBJ2-5	NA
TGTGCCAGCAGCTTCGAAGCGGTCACAGATACGCAGTATTTT	CASSFEAVTDTQYF	NA	TRBV5-5	TRBJ2-3	NA
TGTGCCAGCAGCGTCATTCCAGGGACCTACGAGCAGTACTTC	CASSVIPGTYEQYF	NA	TRBV9	TRBJ2-7	NA
TGCAGCGTTGAATTAGAGCGGGGGATAACCTCAGATACGCAGTATTTT	CSVELERGITSDTQYF	TRBD2	TRBV29-1	TRBJ2-3	NA
TGTGCTAGTGGTTTAGAGGGCTCCTATAATTCACCCCTCCACTTT	CASGLEGSYNSPLHF	NA	TRBV12-5	TRBJ1-6	NA
TGTGCCAGCAGCTCGGGACAGGGAAACTATGGCTACACCTTC	CASSSGQGNYGYTF	TRBD1	TRBV5-4	TRBJ1-2	NA
TGTGCCAGTCACAGTAGGGGGAAGCACACTGAAGCTTTCTTT	CASHSRGKHTEAFF	NA	TRBV2	TRBJ1-1	NA
TGTGCCAGCCTGCCAAGGGGGCGAACTGAAGCTTTCTTT	CASLPRGRTEAFF	TRBD1	TRBV2	TRBJ1-1	once
TGTGCCAGCAGGCCTCTAGCGGGGGAGACCCAGTACTTC	CASRPLAGETQYF	TRBD2	TRBV7-9	TRBJ2-5	NA
TGTGCCATCAGTGAGTATGGGGCGGGGGCGTCCGACGAGCAGTACTTC	CAISEYGAGASDEQYF	NA	TRBV10-3	TRBJ2-7	few
TGTGCCAGCAGCGCCAGTGGGAGTGGCTACACCTTC	CASSASGSGYTF	NA	TRBV9	TRBJ1-2	NA
TGTGCCAGCAGTGAATTGGCTAGCGGGGCATACAATGAGCAGTTCTTC	CASSELASGAYNEQFF	TRBD2	TRBV6-1	TRBJ2-1	NA
TGTGCCAGTAGTATAGGGCAGGGCTTATATCAAGGTCAGCCCCAGCATTTT	CASSIGQGLYQGQPQHF	NA	TRBV19	TRBJ1-5	NA
TGTGCCGGCAGTGCGGGCTGGAATGAAGCTTTCTTT	CAGSAGWNEAFF	NA	TRBV12-3/TRBV12-4	TRBJ1-1	NA
TGTGCCAGCAGTTACCCGGGACAGGGGAACTATGGCTACACCTTC	CASSYPGQGNYGYTF	TRBD1	TRBV6-2/TRBV6-3	TRBJ1-2	once
TGTGCCAGCTCAAACCTACCTAGCAATCAGCCCCAGCATTTT	CASSNLPSNQPQHF	NA	TRBV18	TRBJ1-5	NA
TGCGCCAGCAGCCGAGCTCGGGGAGGGAACTATGGCTACACCTTC	CASSRARGGNYGYTF	NA	TRBV4-3	TRBJ1-2	NA
TGCAGTGCTAGTCAGGGGGGCTACGAGCAGTACTTC	CSASQGGYEQYF	NA	TRBV20-1	TRBJ2-7	NA
TGTGCCACCAGTGTCGGGACAGCTTACAATGAGCAGTTCTTC	CATSVGTAYNEQFF	TRBD1	TRBV24-1	TRBJ2-1	NA
TGTGCCAGCAGGGGAGTTCGGGAGACCCAGTACTTC	CASRGVRETQYF	NA	TRBV5-5	TRBJ2-5	NA
TGCAGTGCTAGTCGGAGAGCGGGTACCCCCCCCTACGAGCAGTACTTC	CSASRRAGTPPYEQYF	NA	TRBV20-1	TRBJ2-7	NA
TGTGCCAGCAGCTTAACCTTGGGGGGTCGAATCGGGAATCAGCCCCAGCATTTT	CASSLTLGGRIGNQPQHF	NA	TRBV7-9	TRBJ1-5	NA
TGTGCCAGCAGCCCCCTGGGGCGGAACATTCAGTACTTC	CASSPLGRNIQYF	NA	TRBV7-2	TRBJ2-4	NA
TGTGCCAGCAACATCGACAGCGACGGAAACACCATATATTTT	CASNIDSDGNTIYF	NA	TRBV5-4	TRBJ1-3	NA
TGTGCCAGCAGCTACGGAGCGGGGGTCAATGAGCAGTTCTTC	CASSYGAGVNEQFF	TRBD2	TRBV7-3	TRBJ2-1	NA
TGCGCCAGCAGCCAAGGTATCGGAAACACCATATATTTT	CASSQGIGNTIYF	NA	TRBV4-1	TRBJ1-3	NA
TGTGCCAGCGGGGGACAGAACTATGGCTACACCTTC	CASGGQNYGYTF	TRBD1	TRBV6-5	TRBJ1-2	NA
TGTGCCAGCAGTTGGACAGGGTGGAGTAACTACAATGAGCAGTTCTTC	CASSWTGWSNYNEQFF	TRBD1	TRBV27	TRBJ2-1	NA
TGTGCCAGCAGCCCTAGCGGGGGGTTAGATACGCAGTATTTT	CASSPSGGLDTQYF	TRBD2	TRBV7-9	TRBJ2-3	NA